A selection of T cell receptor beta chains follows, all from one sample in a study of cytomegalovirus exposure and HLA in healthy donors. Here immunoSEQ multiplex PCR was the method, and the copy in TCRdb shows in-frame clones only, minus some. This table holds around 100,000 clones. The sequencing sample was made of PBMCs. The source of these receptors is a man younger than 45 in good health and CMV-seronegative. Both conserved end residues are part of each CDR3. The D gene is left open where the match is weak.

>TRBD1|TRBV6-5|15|TRBJ1-2
CASSRTGVNAYGYTF
TGTGCCAGCAGTAGGACAGGGGTTAACGCCTATGGCTACACCTTC
>NA|TRBV6-1|15|TRBJ1-2
CASSEINRKGYGYTF
TGTGCCAGCAGTGAAATCAACAGAAAAGGCTATGGCTACACCTTC
>TRBD2|TRBV10-3|16|TRBJ2-3
CAISEYGGGSTDTQYF
TGTGCCATCAGTGAGTATGGCGGGGGTAGCACAGATACGCAGTATTTT
>NA|TRBV2|16|TRBJ1-2
CASRPWGRDTSYGYTF
TGTGCCAGCAGACCATGGGGCCGGGACACCTCCTATGGCTACACCTTC
>NA|TRBV7-6|15|TRBJ1-2
CASSLDGDFSYGYTF
TGTGCCAGCAGCTTAGACGGCGACTTTAGTTATGGCTACACCTTC
>TRBD1|TRBV27|15|TRBJ1-2
CASSFGTGLPYGYTF
TGTGCCAGCAGTTTTGGGACAGGACTCCCCTATGGCTACACCTTC
>NA|TRBV5-1|14|TRBJ2-1
CASSVGGAYNEQFF
TGCGCCAGCAGCGTAGGGGGGGCCTACAATGAGCAGTTCTTC
>TRBD1|TRBV7-9|15|TRBJ2-5
CASTSGTGGRETQYF
TGTGCCAGCACCTCCGGGACAGGGGGCCGGGAGACCCAGTACTTC
>TRBD2|TRBV7-2|15|TRBJ2-7
CASSKLAGGRGEQYF
TGTGCCAGCAGCAAACTAGCGGGGGGGCGGGGCGAGCAGTACTTC
>NA|TRBV4-3|18|TRBJ1-2
CASSQDRTGVGLNYGYTF
TGCGCCAGCAGCCAAGATCGGACGGGAGTGGGCCTGAACTATGGCTACACCTTC
>TRBD1|TRBV5-8|14|TRBJ2-6
CASRDSSGANVLTF
TGTGCCAGCCGGGACAGCTCTGGGGCCAACGTCCTGACTTTC
>NA|TRBV10-3|15|TRBJ1-6
CAISEGGADNSPLHF
TGTGCCATCAGTGAGGGGGGGGCTGATAATTCACCCCTCCACTTT
>NA|TRBV5-1|15|TRBJ2-6
CASSLTTTGANVLTF
TGCGCCAGCAGCTTAACCACAACTGGGGCCAACGTCCTGACTTTC
>NA|TRBV5-6|14|TRBJ1-6
CASSVTVYNSPLHF
TGTGCCAGCAGCGTGACAGTTTATAATTCACCCCTCCACTTT
>TRBD1|TRBV19|12|TRBJ1-2
CASSLGQAGYTF
TGTGCCAGTAGTTTGGGACAGGCGGGCTACACCTTC
>TRBD1|TRBV4-1|16|TRBJ2-7
CASSQQYRDRPVEQYF
TGCGCCAGCAGCCAACAGTACCGGGACAGACCCGTAGAGCAGTACTTC
>TRBD1|TRBV15|13|TRBJ2-7
CATSRRQGYEQYF
TGTGCCACCAGCAGACGACAGGGCTACGAGCAGTACTTC
>NA|TRBV5-6|14|TRBJ1-5
CASGKDRQYQPQHF
TGTGCCAGCGGCAAAGACAGACAATATCAGCCCCAGCATTTT
>NA|TRBV2|14|TRBJ1-2
CASSELTANYGYTF
TGTGCCAGCAGTGAGTTGACAGCTAACTATGGCTACACCTTC
>NA|TRBV2|14|TRBJ1-5
CASRGGLSNQPQHF
TGTGCCAGCAGGGGCGGGTTGAGCAATCAGCCCCAGCATTTT
>TRBD1|TRBV19|13|TRBJ2-7
CASSRGTGFEQYF
TGTGCCAGTAGTCGCGGGACAGGGTTCGAGCAGTACTTC
>TRBD1|TRBV18|15|TRBJ2-3
CASSPGQVRPDTQYF
TGTGCCAGCTCACCTGGACAGGTTAGGCCAGATACGCAGTATTTT
>NA|TRBV27|15|TRBJ2-1
CASSLQGGTYNEQFF
TGTGCCAGCTCTCTCCAGGGAGGAACCTACAATGAGCAGTTCTTC
>TRBD1|TRBV7-7|16|TRBJ1-4
CASSLGTGATNEKLFF
TGTGCCAGCAGCTTAGGGACAGGGGCAACTAATGAAAAACTGTTTTTT
>TRBD1|TRBV7-2|14|TRBJ2-2
CASRDRRFTGELFF
TGTGCCAGCAGGGACAGGCGTTTCACCGGGGAGCTGTTTTTT
>TRBD1|TRBV6-6|15|TRBJ1-5
CASSLTGGKYQPQHF
TGTGCCAGCAGCCTGACAGGGGGCAAGTATCAGCCCCAGCATTTT
>NA|TRBV7-9|17|TRBJ2-1
CASSLAGARRTHNEQFF
TGTGCCAGCAGCTTAGCGGGGGCTCGGCGTACACACAATGAGCAGTTCTTC
>NA|TRBV5-1|13|TRBJ1-2
CASSFKGEVGYTF
TGCGCCAGCAGCTTCAAGGGGGAAGTGGGCTACACCTTC
>NA|TRBV5-4|15|TRBJ1-3
CASSIRGGSGNTIYF
TGTGCCAGCAGCATCCGAGGGGGCTCTGGAAACACCATATATTTT
>NA|TRBV7-2|14|TRBJ2-5
CASSFRTRQETQYF
TGTGCCAGCAGCTTTAGAACGCGGCAAGAGACCCAGTACTTC
>NA|TRBV6-5|13|TRBJ1-2
CASRTDRGNGYTF
TGTGCCAGCAGAACGGATCGGGGGAATGGCTACACCTTC
>TRBD2|TRBV18|14|TRBJ2-7
CASLGTSGGNEQYF
TGTGCCAGCTTGGGGACTAGCGGGGGAAACGAGCAGTACTTC
>TRBD1|TRBV5-4|17|TRBJ1-2
CASSLGGGTGINYGYTF
TGTGCCAGCAGCTTGGGAGGGGGGACAGGGATAAACTATGGCTACACCTTC
>TRBD1|TRBV2|13|TRBJ1-1
CASRGQGRTEAFF
TGTGCCAGCAGGGGACAGGGAAGGACTGAAGCTTTCTTT
>TRBD1|TRBV7-9|14|TRBJ2-5
CASSRDREEETQYF
TGTGCCAGCAGCCGAGACAGGGAAGAAGAGACCCAGTACTTC